The next 2 T cell receptor beta chains were all read from a single sample in a study of glioma-infiltrating T cells after dendritic cell vaccination. Here immunoSEQ multiplex PCR was the method, and the copy in TCRdb shows in-frame clones only, minus some. The table lists around 96,000 clones, approximately 81% of them singletons. This sample comprised blood, obtained before dendritic cell vaccination. Source of these receptors: a human donor with glioblastoma.

V is TRBV27 and J is TRBJ2-7; TRBD1 aligns across 8 bases. The CDR3 has 13 amino acids. The J segment lost 6 bases and the V segment lost 6 bases, leaving 7 bases of the junction unmatched. Germline V gene data show CDR1 as MNHEY and CDR2 as SMNVEV (reference sequence). The CDR3 DNA sequence: TGTGCCAGCAGCCGCTTCGGACAGGGCGAGCAGTACTTC. It encodes CASSRFGQGEQYF.

This rearrangement joins TRBV21-1 to TRBJ2-3; the table's D call, TRBD2, was not checked against the DNA. TRBV21-1 constitutes a pseudogene. This CDR3 is 15 amino acids long. This CDR3 reads CASGKTSIYTDTQYF. The CDR3 DNA reads as TGTGCCAGCGGTAAGACTAGCATTTACACAGATACGCAGTATTTT.